Many counts were recorded for the clone carrying this T cell receptor (beta chain). As yet, its antigen is unknown. The time point is: persistent/refractory GD, antithyroid drugs over 5 years with positive TRAb. Researchers made the TCR library from RNA that was extracted from PBMCs. One endocrinology department in Xi'an, China, was where patients came from. Roughly 8.3 milliliters of peripheral blood were taken and placed in EDTA tubes. The trim removed 4 bases at V and 2 bases at J, leaving 8 bases unmatched. CDR1 is SQVTM and CDR2 is ANQGSEA in the germline V gene. The CDR3 consists of 15 residues. Investigators prepared the TCR beta libraries by applying iRepertoire HTBI primers and Arm-PCR of CDR3 regions. Authors' methods: Across all samples, approximately 68 TRBV segments and 11 to 15 TRBJ segments were identified. TCRdb re-analysed the multiplex PCR reads in MiXCR, keeping a single row per CDR3 protein. The authors' filters were not applied to this entry. The table has more than 300,000 distinct CDR3 sequences, around 20% seen once; the top ten hold less than 35%.

This sample stems from a study of regulatory T cells in long-lasting Graves disease. General observations from the study: TRBV28, TRBJ1-2 and TRBJ2-5 were favored in persistent disease.

Sample: peripheral blood mononuclear cells (PBMCs), taken when the disease was refractory, from a patient treated with antithyroid drugs. The chain carries TRBV29-1 and TRBJ2-5; 9 bases map to TRBD2. The origin of this receptor is a female donor with Graves disease. The CDR3 DNA reads as TGCAGCGTTGGGGATCGCGGGGGGGGGCAAGAGACCCAGTACTTC. Translating it yields CSVGDRGGGQETQYF. Filled out from reference TRBV29-1 and TRBJ2-5, the complete variable domain reads SAVISQKPSRDICQRGTSLTIQCQVDSQVTMMFWYRQQPGQSLTLIATANQGSEATYESGFVIDKFPISRPNLTFSTLTVSNMSPEDSSIYLCSVGDRGGGQETQYFGPGTRLLVL.